Below are 31 T cell receptor beta chains sequenced from a single sample in a study of T cell responses to AZD1222 COVID-19 vaccine. Clones were sequenced by immunoSEQ multiplex PCR, and TCRdb holds only the in-frame ones, with some missing. Seen here are approximately 180,000 clones, 85% to 95% observed once, and the top ten hold about 9.4%. The sample here was peripheral blood, taken on day 0 of AZD1222 vaccination. These receptors were taken from an adult in good health.

The chain links TRBV6-5 to TRBJ1-1; 7 nucleotides agree with TRBD1. The junction had 12 bases not matched to a gene; V was cut back by 11 bases and J by 0 bases. CDR1 and CDR2 from the germline V gene are MNHEY and SVGAGI. This CDR3 has 15 residues. CDR3 DNA sequence: TGTGCCGGTAAGACAGGGCTGCTCATGAACACTGAAGCTTTCTTT. Encoded protein: CAGKTGLLMNTEAFF.

This chain connects TRBV5-1 to TRBJ2-5, with D possibly matching TRBD2 (5 bases). V was pared by 1 base and J by 2 bases, with 21 bases between. This CDR3 region has 18 residues. CDR1 is SGHRS, CDR2 YFSETQ, per germline. The CDR3 nucleotides read TGCGCCAGCAGCTTGTTTGCGGCGGAGGAAGCTTTACAAGAGACCCAGTACTTC. Protein sequence: CASSLFAAEEALQETQYF.

The CDR3 bases are TGTGCCTGGAGTATTAGGGGGACGTACCCTTCTGGGGCCAACGTCCTGACTTTC. Translated: CAWSIRGTYPSGANVLTF. This rearrangement joins TRBV30 to TRBJ2-6, with TRBD1 as a possible D gene (6 bases). CDR3 size: 18 residues. Trimming cost V 2 bases and J 1 base, with 18 bases left between them. CDR1 is GTSNPN and CDR2 is SVGIG in the germline V gene (reference sequence).

V gene TRBV28 combines with J gene TRBJ1-1, with no clear D. Germline V lookup: CDR1 MDHEN, CDR2 SYDVKM. The CDR3 spans 12 residues. V lost 2 bases and J lost 5, with 6 bases in between. CDR3 in amino acids: CASSLARTEAFF. DNA of the CDR3: TGTGCCAGCAGTTTAGCGCGGACTGAAGCTTTCTTT.

V gene TRBV3-1 (or the pseudogene TRBV3-2) combines with J gene TRBJ2-6; weak D call: TRBD1 (5 bases). The germline V gene encodes CDR1 LGHDT and CDR2 YNNKEL (reference sequence). The CDR3 loop spans 20 amino acids. V was cut by 4 bases and J by 0 bases, with 22 bases left in between. The CDR3 reads CASSPYAKQGIHSGANVLTF. The CDR3 coding sequence is TGTGCCAGCAGCCCATACGCCAAGCAGGGCATCCACTCTGGGGCCAACGTCCTGACTTTC.

The chain is built from TRBV5-1 and TRBJ1-1; possible D gene TRBD1, 5 bases. The CDR3 extends over 14 amino acids. Germline CDR1 SGHRS, CDR2 YFSETQ. V lost 3 bases to trimming and J lost 4 bases, with 13 bases between them. The CDR3 bases are TGCGCCAGCAGCTGGGGACGGAGGGGCACTGAAGCTTTCTTT. Encoded protein: CASSWGRRGTEAFF. The complete variable domain, with remaining parts taken from reference TRBV5-1 and TRBJ1-1, reads KAGVTQTPRYLIKTRGQQVTLSCSPISGHRSVSWYQQTPGQGLQFLFEYFSETQRNKGNFPGRFSGRQFSNSRSEMNVSTLELGDSALYLCASSWGRRGTEAFFGQGTRLTVV.

DNA for the CDR3: TGTGCCAGTAGACAGGATGGAGGGGGACATCAGCCCCAGCATTTT. This gives the protein CASRQDGGGHQPQHF. The rearrangement joins TRBV19 to TRBJ1-5; maybe TRBD1 (6 bases). The ends were cut back, 6 bases at V and 5 bases at J, with 17 bases in the middle. The germline V gene encodes CDR1 LNHDA and CDR2 SQIVND (reference sequence). The CDR3 length is 15 residues.

The chain joins TRBV6-5 to TRBJ1-5; the D gene is possibly TRBD1 (5 bases). The CDR3 has 15 residues. V lost 4 bases and J lost 3, with 13 bases in between. Germline loops: CDR1 MNHEY, CDR2 SVGAGI. The CDR3 region has the DNA TGTGCCAGCAGTTCGTCTGGGGCCTACAATCAGCCCCAGCATTTT. As protein: CASSSSGAYNQPQHF.

The chain employs TRBV6-4 and TRBJ2-2; 10 bases line up with TRBD2. Germline V lookup: CDR1 MRHNA, CDR2 SNTAGT. V lost 3 bases to trimming and J lost 4 bases; unmatched junction nucleotides: 2. CDR3 size: 15 residues. CDR3 sequence: CASSDSGRPTGELFF. CDR3 in DNA: TGTGCCAGCAGTGATAGCGGGAGGCCCACCGGGGAGCTGTTTTTT.

This chain connects TRBV4-1 to TRBJ1-2; D possibly corresponds to TRBD1 (6 bases). The CDR3 consists of 14 residues. V was cut by 1 base and J by 6 bases, with 12 bases left in between. Germline CDR1 reads MGHRA; CDR2 reads YSYEKL. This CDR3 reads CASSQVDGGHGYTF. Written as DNA, the CDR3 is TGCGCCAGCAGCCAAGTAGACGGGGGCCATGGCTACACCTTC.

This sequence joins TRBV20-1 and TRBJ2-7; the D is unclear. The CDR3 covers 13 residues. CDR1 is DFQATT, CDR2 SNEGSKA, per germline (reference sequence). V was pared by 3 bases and J by 0 bases, with 9 bases between. The CDR3 coding sequence is TGCAGTGCTAGTACTTACAGCTCCTACGAGCAGTACTTC. Protein: CSASTYSSYEQYF.

The J gene is TRBJ1-1, the V gene TRBV6-6; no reliable D call. Germline V CDR1 and CDR2: MNHNY, SVGAGI (reference sequence). The CDR3 has 14 residues. Deletions cut 7 bases from V and 4 bases from J, with 16 bases between. In DNA form, the CDR3 reads TGTGCCAGCATCCTAGAGAGGGAGGGCACTGAAGCTTTCTTT. Translation gives CASILEREGTEAFF.

The CDR3 sequence: CASMGGNNYGYTF. CDR3 bases: TGTGCCAGCATGGGCGGAAATAACTATGGCTACACCTTC. The gene calls are TRBV27 and TRBJ1-2; D is uncertain. This CDR3 is 13 amino acids long. The germline CDR1 and CDR2 sequences are MNHEY and SMNVEV (reference sequence). V lost 7 bases and J 1 base, leaving 10 bases between the germline ends.

This rearrangement joins TRBV7-9 to TRBJ1-6, with D possibly matching TRBD1 (5 bases). The germline V and J ends were trimmed by 1 base and 1 base, with 11 bases remaining between them. This CDR3 comprises 17 residues. The germline V gene has CDR1 SEHNR and CDR2 FQNEAQ (reference sequence). CDR3 region: CASSLVRQGSYNSPLHF. The CDR3 region has the DNA TGTGCCAGCAGCTTAGTGCGGCAGGGATCCTATAATTCACCCCTCCACTTT.

The V and J genes are TRBV29-1 and TRBJ1-5, with D hard to call. CDR3 length: 13 amino acids. V lost 4 bases and J 1 base, leaving 8 bases between the germline ends. Germline CDR1 is SQVTM and CDR2 is ANQGSEA. The CDR3 protein is CSVGEGSNQPQHF. For the CDR3, the DNA is TGCAGCGTTGGGGAGGGCAGCAATCAGCCCCAGCATTTT.

Written as DNA, the CDR3 is TGCGCCAGCAGCTTGGGTTGGGGAATGGACTATGGCTACACCTTC. This codes for CASSLGWGMDYGYTF. V and J are TRBV5-1 and TRBJ1-2; no reliable D call. Germline V gives CDR1 SGHRS, CDR2 YFSETQ. The ends were cut back, 0 bases at V and 3 bases at J, with 12 bases in the middle. The CDR3 sequence is 15 residues long.

This clone has more than one count but fewer than ten. The chain employs TRBV6-5 and TRBJ1-6; no clear D. Trimming pared 8 bases from V and 3 bases from J, leaving 8 bases between. The CDR3 runs 13 residues. From germline, CDR1 is MNHEY and CDR2 SVGAGI. CDR3 DNA sequence: TGTGCCAGCCGGACCGACTATAATTCACCCCTCCACTTT. It encodes CASRTDYNSPLHF.

The chain recombines TRBV5-6 with TRBJ1-4; TRBD1 agrees at 7 bases. The V segment lost 0 bases and the J segment 8 bases; nucleotides outside the gene matches: 4. Germline V CDR1 and CDR2: SGHDT, YYEEEE. The CDR3 length is 14 residues. CDR3 nucleotide sequence: TGTGCCAGCAGCTTGGTAGGGGGCTGGGAAAAACTGTTTTTT. This gives the protein CASSLVGGWEKLFF.

The V call is TRBV10-3, the J call TRBJ1-2, with TRBD1 matching 10 bases. The germline V gene has CDR1 ENHRY and CDR2 SYGVKD. The CDR3 totals 16 residues. Losses at the gene ends were 5 bases for V and 4 bases for J; bases not matched to a gene: 10. For the CDR3, the DNA is TGTGCCATCAGTAATAGGGACAGGGGTCCCCTCTATGGCTACACCTTC. It encodes CAISNRDRGPLYGYTF.

This rearrangement joins TRBV29-1 to TRBJ2-5; D is ambiguous. CDR1 and CDR2 from the germline V gene are SQVTM and ANQGSEA. The CDR3 totals 12 residues. Trimming stripped 7 bases from V and 1 base from J, with 10 bases between. CDR3 region: CSGGRAQETQYF. CDR3 nucleotides: TGCAGCGGAGGACGGGCCCAAGAGACCCAGTACTTC.

The V and J genes are TRBV6-5 and TRBJ2-7, with a possible D match to TRBD2 (6 bases). Germline assignment: CDR1 MNHEY and CDR2 SVGAGI. The V end was cut by 6 bases, the J end by 0 bases, with 15 bases between. The CDR3 is 15 residues long. CDR3 protein: CASSQSRAGSYEQYF. The CDR3 DNA reads as TGTGCCAGCAGCCAATCCCGAGCGGGCTCCTACGAGCAGTACTTC.

The chain joins TRBV7-2 to TRBJ1-3; D is uncertain. This CDR3 region has 16 residues. V was cut by 0 bases and J by 0 bases, with 9 bases left in between. Germline V gives CDR1 SGHTA, CDR2 FQGNSA. CDR3 sequence reads: CASSLAVRSSGNTIYF. CDR3 DNA sequence: TGTGCCAGCAGCTTAGCGGTTCGGAGCTCTGGAAACACCATATATTTT.

The V gene is TRBV28, the J gene TRBJ1-6; D may be TRBD1 (6 bases). Germline values: CDR1 MDHEN, CDR2 SYDVKM. With 2 bases removed from V and 9 bases from J, the gap between germline ends came to 17 bases. The CDR3 extends over 16 amino acids. This chain's CDR3 is CASSLMGGQLTSPLHF. In DNA, the CDR3 is TGTGCCAGCAGTTTAATGGGTGGACAGCTCACTTCACCCCTCCACTTT.

The chain recombines TRBV6-4 with TRBJ1-3; D is unresolved. Germline V CDR1 and CDR2: MRHNA, SNTAGT. The germline V and J ends were trimmed by 5 bases and 0 bases, with 11 bases remaining between them. The length of the CDR3 is 15 residues. The CDR3 DNA follows: TGTGCCAGCAGTCCCGACGCTAGCTCTGGAAACACCATATATTTT. Its translation is CASSPDASSGNTIYF.

This chain connects TRBV5-4 to TRBJ1-1; no firm D call. Deletions cut 4 bases from V and 4 bases from J, with 14 bases between. The length of the CDR3 is 14 residues. Germline V gene sequence: CDR1 SGHNT, CDR2 YYREEE (reference sequence). In nucleotides, the CDR3 is TGTGCCAGCAGCCGCTCGGAGAGGGTCACTGAAGCTTTCTTT. Protein: CASSRSERVTEAFF.

The chain couples TRBV4-3 to TRBJ2-1, with 7 bases aligning to TRBD2. The CDR3 consists of 17 residues. Germline trimming cut 0 bases from V and 2 bases from J; bases unmatched to any gene: 7. CDR1 LGHNA and CDR2 YSLEER come from the germline V gene. CDR3 sequence reads: CASSQDHGGFAYNEQFF. CDR3 coding DNA: TGCGCCAGCAGCCAAGATCACGGGGGGTTTGCCTACAATGAGCAGTTCTTC.

CDR3 nucleotide sequence: TGTGCCAGCAGTGAATTATCGGATGGCACTGAAGCTTTCTTT. It translates to CASSELSDGTEAFF. V gene TRBV25-1 combines with J gene TRBJ1-1; D ambiguous. Trimming left V 1 base short and J 4 bases short, with 10 bases between. The CDR3 is 14 residues long. Germline assignment: CDR1 MGHDK and CDR2 SYGVNS.

This clone was recorded only once. This rearrangement joins TRBV10-3 to TRBJ2-2, with a possible D match to TRBD2 (5 bases). Deletions cut 5 bases from V and 6 bases from J, with 16 bases between. Germline assignment: CDR1 ENHRY and CDR2 SYGVKD. This CDR3 is 15 amino acids long. The CDR3 DNA follows: TGTGCCATCAGTACGAGTCGGGGTGGTTCCGGGGAGCTGTTTTTT. Its translation is CAISTSRGGSGELFF.

This rearrangement joins TRBV24-1 to TRBJ1-6; possibly TRBD1 for D (6 bases). In germline, CDR1 is KGHDR, CDR2 SFDVKD. The CDR3 totals 15 residues. V gave up 9 bases and J gave up 3 bases, with 14 bases separating them. For the CDR3, the DNA is TGTGCCACCCCCAGCGGACAGTGCTATAATTCACCCCTCCACTTT. It translates to CATPSGQCYNSPLHF.

The gene calls are TRBV18 and TRBJ2-3; D uncertain. Germline lookup yields CDR1 KGHSH and CDR2 LQKENI. The CDR3 extends over 13 amino acids. Between the trimmed V and J ends, which lost 6 bases and 0 bases, there was a span of 7 bases. The DNA of the CDR3 is TGTGCCAGCTCCACACCTAGCACAGATACGCAGTATTTT. Encoded protein: CASSTPSTDTQYF.

The J gene is TRBJ2-5, the V gene TRBV19, with 12 bases identical to TRBD2. The CDR3 consists of 15 residues. From germline, CDR1 is LNHDA and CDR2 SQIVND (reference sequence). V gave up 6 bases and J gave up 7 bases; unmatched junction bases: 9. The CDR3 DNA follows: TGTGCCAGTAGGACTAGCGGGGGCCCTACTGGGACCCAGTACTTC. Translation gives CASRTSGGPTGTQYF.